The 22 T cell receptor beta chains below come from one sample, sequenced in a study of blood T cells in healthy people across ages. For the second PCR, which ran for about 6 to 11 cycles, a sample-barcoded 5' primer and a J-beta primer mix were used. TCRdb called the 5' RACE reads again in MiXCR, with one record for every CDR3 protein. This sample has hundreds of thousands of distinct CDR3 sequences; 22% occur once, and the top ten carry roughly 22%. The sample was blood. These receptors all stem from a man in his 70s in good health.

The chain combines TRBV6-1 with TRBJ1-1; TRBD1 might be the D (5 bases). Germline lookup yields CDR1 MNHNS and CDR2 SASEGT. The CDR3 has 12 residues. V was clipped by 6 bases and J by 8 bases, with 13 bases between them. CDR3 sequence reads: CASSLGEWEAFF. CDR3 nucleotides: TGTGCCAGCAGCCTGGGGGAGTGGGAAGCTTTCTTT.

This chain connects TRBV29-1 to TRBJ2-3, with D perhaps matching TRBD1 or TRBD2 (5 bases each). V was cut by 2 bases and J by 5 bases, with 11 bases left in between. This CDR3 spans 13 amino acids. Per the germline V gene, CDR1 is SQVTM and CDR2 is ANQGSEA. CDR3 region: CSVELGVVDTQYF. In DNA, the CDR3 is TGCAGCGTTGAACTGGGGGTGGTAGATACGCAGTATTTT.

This clonotype appeared a few times. The J gene is TRBJ2-3, the V gene TRBV5-1; 8 nucleotides line up with TRBD2. This CDR3 spans 15 amino acids. V was clipped by 0 bases and J by 4 bases; unmatched bases: 4. Germline assignment: CDR1 SGHRS and CDR2 YFSETQ. The CDR3 coding sequence is TGCGCCAGCAGCTTGGACGGGAGGGCCTCAGATACGCAGTATTTT. It codes for CASSLDGRASDTQYF.

V and J are TRBV12-3 or TRBV12-4 and TRBJ1-5; no clear D gene. This CDR3 is 12 amino acids long. V lost 5 bases to trimming and J lost 5 bases, with 7 bases between them. The CDR3 sequence is CASSQSHQPQHF. Written as DNA, the CDR3 is TGTGCCAGCAGTCAGAGTCATCAGCCCCAGCATTTT.

The rearrangement links TRBV3-1 to TRBJ1-1; D gene ambiguous. Germline V CDR1 and CDR2: LGHDT, YNNKEL (reference sequence). The CDR3 covers 13 residues. The germline V and J ends were trimmed by 1 base and 11 bases, with 14 bases remaining between them. The CDR3 here is CASSQGESTSAFF. The CDR3, as DNA: TGTGCCAGCAGCCAAGGGGAATCAACGTCGGCTTTCTTT.

This clonotype was detected a few times. This chain's CDR3 is CASSQSGYEQYF. In DNA, the CDR3 is TGTGCCAGCAGCCAAAGTGGCTACGAGCAGTACTTC. The genes are TRBV7-9 and TRBJ2-1, with D unclear. TRBJ2-7 matches the DNA end more closely, so the J call is doubtful. The CDR3 runs to 12 residues. CDR1 is SEHNR, CDR2 FQNEAQ, per germline (reference sequence).

The sample holds a few counts of this clonotype. The chain carries TRBV7-2 and TRBJ2-5, with D unclear. The J call is in doubt because the DNA end fits TRBJ2-7 better. Germline V gene sequence: CDR1 SGHTA, CDR2 FQGNSA. The CDR3 is 12 amino acids. The CDR3 loop is CASSLGRIEQYF. CDR3 nucleotide sequence: TGTGCCAGCAGCTTAGGACGGATCGAGCAGTACTTC.

The chain is built from TRBV29-1 and TRBJ2-3, with a weak D call TRBD1 (6 bases). This CDR3 is built from 16 residues. From germline, CDR1 is SQVTM and CDR2 ANQGSEA. With 5 bases removed from V and 0 bases from J, the gap between germline ends came to 18 bases. In nucleotides, the CDR3 is TGCAGCGTTTGGCTTACAGGGATATCTAGCACAGATACGCAGTATTTT. Translation: CSVWLTGISSTDTQYF.

V gene TRBV5-1 combines with J gene TRBJ1-6; no reliable D call. The germline gives CDR1 SGHRS, CDR2 YFSETQ. The length of the CDR3 is 15 residues. V was pared by 0 bases and J by 5 bases, with 9 bases between. Written as DNA, the CDR3 is TGCGCCAGCAGCTTGGATGTCGGAGATAATTCACCCCTCCACTTT. It is translated as CASSLDVGDNSPLHF. Full variable domain (remainder filled in from reference TRBV5-1 and TRBJ1-6): KAGVTQTPRYLIKTRGQQVTLSCSPISGHRSVSWYQQTPGQGLQFLFEYFSETQRNKGNFPGRFSGRQFSNSRSEMNVSTLELGDSALYLCASSLDVGDNSPLHFGNGTRLTVT.

This clonotype was recorded many times. CDR3 nucleotide sequence: TGCAGCGGGGGACAAGCCAAAGAGACCCAGTACTTC. Protein product: CSGGQAKETQYF. V is TRBV29-1 and J is TRBJ2-5, with a tentative D call TRBD1 (6 bases). The V and J ends lost 7 bases and 3 bases respectively, with 12 bases between them. Germline values: CDR1 SQVTM, CDR2 ANQGSEA. The length of the CDR3 is 12 residues.

The chain uses TRBV4-3 and TRBJ2-3, with D tentatively TRBD2 (6 bases). The CDR3 consists of 16 residues. V dropped 0 bases and J dropped 0 bases, with 10 bases sitting between them. From germline, CDR1 is LGHNA and CDR2 YSLEER. The CDR3 DNA reads as TGCGCCAGCAGCCAAGATGTCGGGGGAAGCACAGATACGCAGTATTTT. Its translation is CASSQDVGGSTDTQYF.

In its sample, this clonotype was seen a few times. The CDR3 ends on some other residue instead of the conserved phenylalanine or tryptophan, so this is likely a read error. The CDR3 DNA reads as TGCAGCGTTGCTGAGGGAGTCAGGGACATTCAGTACCTC. Translation: CSVAEGVRDIQYL. The rearrangement links TRBV29-1 to TRBJ2-4; D is perhaps TRBD1 or TRBD2 (5 bases each). Trimming took off 4 bases at V and 8 bases at J, with 15 bases between the two ends. CDR3 length equals 13 residues. The germline gives CDR1 SQVTM, CDR2 ANQGSEA.

In this sample, this clonotype turned up a few times. The chain joins TRBV25-1 to TRBJ2-3; TRBD2 aligns across 10 bases. This CDR3 region has 20 residues. Looked up from germline, CDR1 is MGHDK and CDR2 is SYGVNS. With V trimmed by 5 bases and J by 1 base, 18 bases remained unmatched. The CDR3 nucleotides are TGTGCCAGCAGTTCCCCTGGGGGTTCCGGGCTAGCGGGGGGCACAGATACGCAGTATTTT. It encodes CASSSPGGSGLAGGTDTQYF.

In its sample, this clonotype was seen a few times. This chain links TRBV27 with TRBJ1-2; D remains ambiguous. The CDR3 spans 13 residues. Trimming cost V 2 bases and J 7 bases, with 11 bases left between them. The germline CDR1 and CDR2 sequences are MNHEY and SMNVEV (reference sequence). CDR3 bases: TGTGCCAGCAGTTTAACCCCTTTGTCTGGCTACACCTTC. It specifies CASSLTPLSGYTF.

This clonotype was picked up many times. The chain uses TRBV5-1 and TRBJ2-1; 7 nucleotides line up with TRBD1. From germline, CDR1 is SGHRS and CDR2 YFSETQ. The CDR3 totals 14 residues. The junction had 2 bases not matched to a gene; V was cut back by 4 bases and J by 1 base. CDR3 in amino acids: CASSRDSSYNEQFF. The CDR3 DNA follows: TGCGCCAGCAGCCGGGACAGTTCCTACAATGAGCAGTTCTTC.

The table lists this clonotype with a few counts. The chain joins TRBV20-1 to TRBJ1-5, with 8 bases fitting TRBD1. Trimming at V came to 2 bases and at J to 6 bases, leaving 3 bases not matched to a gene. Germline V gene data show CDR1 as DFQATT and CDR2 as SNEGSKA (reference sequence). This CDR3 spans 13 amino acids. CDR3 DNA: TGCAGTGCTAGACAGGGGGCTGGTCAGCCCCAGCATTTT. Amino acid sequence: CSARQGAGQPQHF.

This clonotype was counted only a few times. The chain couples TRBV7-8 to TRBJ2-5; 13 bases align to TRBD2. Looked up from germline, CDR1 is SGHVS and CDR2 is FQNEAQ. The length of the CDR3 is 17 residues. With V trimmed by 5 bases and J by 5 bases, 11 bases remained unmatched. The CDR3: CASSSTSGGAGLETQYF. CDR3 in DNA: TGTGCCAGCAGCAGCACTAGCGGGGGGGCCGGTTTGGAGACCCAGTACTTC. Full variable domain (missing parts from reference TRBV7-8 and TRBJ2-5): GAGVSQSPRYKVAKRGQDVALRCDPISGHVSLFWYQQALGQGPEFLTYFQNEAQLDKSGLPSDRFFAERPEGSVSTLKIQRTQQEDSAVYLCASSSTSGGAGLETQYFGPGTRLLVL.

A note on this clonotype: The junction and the germline gene differ at one end; a read error may be behind it. The gene calls are TRBV28 and TRBJ1-1; the match to TRBD1 covers 10 bases. The germline CDR1 and CDR2 sequences are MDHEN and SYDVKM. The CDR3 consists of 14 residues. The CDR3 DNA follows: TGTGCCAGCAGTCATGACAGGGGGCGAGATGAACCTTTCTTT. It translates to CASSHDRGRDEPFF.

This chain uses TRBV12-3 or TRBV12-4 with TRBJ2-4, with D perhaps TRBD1 (5 bases). The CDR3 is 16 amino acids. Trimming took 5 bases from V and 1 from J, leaving 15 bases between them. The CDR3: CASSGARKRAKNIQYF. The CDR3 coding sequence is TGTGCCAGCAGTGGGGCCAGAAAAAGGGCCAAAAACATTCAGTACTTC.

The chain has TRBV7-2 and TRBJ1-2; TRBD1 is a possible D gene (6 bases). There are 13 residues in the CDR3. The germline CDR1 and CDR2 sequences are SGHTA and FQGNSA. Trimming left V 2 bases short and J 7 bases short, with 11 bases between. The CDR3 region has the DNA TGTGCCAGCAGCTTACAGGGGATGGGTGGCTACACCTTC. Translated: CASSLQGMGGYTF.

The sample holds a few counts of this clonotype. V is TRBV12-3 or TRBV12-4 and J is TRBJ2-6; D gene uncertain. Trimming removed 6 bases at V and 2 bases at J, with 8 bases between. The CDR3 contains 14 residues. Here the CDR3 reads CASSSFAGANVLTF. The DNA of the CDR3 is TGTGCCAGCAGCTCCTTTGCTGGGGCCAACGTCCTGACTTTC.

CDR3: CASSPNPASADTQYF. The CDR3 coding sequence is TGTGCCAGCAGTCCGAACCCCGCCAGTGCAGATACGCAGTATTTT. The chain has TRBV11-3 and TRBJ2-3; no reliable D call. Germline V gene lookup returns CDR1 SGHNT and CDR2 YENEEA. V dropped 6 bases and J dropped 4 bases, with 17 bases sitting between them. The CDR3 is 15 amino acids.